This is a list of T cell receptor beta chains from one sample in a study of T-cell reconstitution after alpha-beta-depleted transplantation in children. TCRdb re-called the PCR reads through MiXCR, storing one row per CDR3 protein. The repertoire holds roughly 220,000 distinct CDR3 sequences, under 8.5% seen once, with less than 40% in the top ten. The sample here was PBMCs, mostly from graft donor cells, taken 360 days after TCRalphabeta/CD19-depleted stem cell transplant. The receptor source for this set is a male patient aged 2-10 years who had a stem cell transplant for acute myeloid leukemia, so the T cells may come from the graft donor. The CDR3 runs from the conserved cysteine through the conserved F or W. Each record gives: V gene, J gene, D gene, clone size, CDR3 DNA, CDR3 protein. The D gene is left open where the match is weak. The size entry is marked missing in some rows and otherwise reads once, few, many or a size class.

TRBV20-1,TRBJ2-5,-,many,TGCAGTGCTAGTCGGCGGGACCAAGAGACCCAGTACTTC,CSASRRDQETQYF
TRBV5-1,TRBJ2-3,TRBD1,many,TGCGCCAGCAGCTTGGCCCCGACAGGGGAGACAGATACGCAGTATTTT,CASSLAPTGETDTQYF
TRBV12-3/TRBV12-4,TRBJ2-5,-,many,TGTGCCAGCAAGGTGGGAAGAGAGACCCAGTACTTC,CASKVGRETQYF
TRBV6-1,TRBJ2-1,TRBD2,many,TGTGCCAGCAGGTCGCGGACTAGTGGAGATGAGCAGTTCTTC,CASRSRTSGDEQFF
TRBV6-2/TRBV6-3,TRBJ2-1,TRBD2,-,TGTGCCAGCAGCTCCCGTCGGAGCGGGAGGGCCGGTAATGAGCAGTTCTTC,CASSSRRSGRAGNEQFF
TRBV7-6,TRBJ2-5,TRBD1,-,TGTGCCAGCAGCATATACAGGGGTGGATTAGAGACCCAGTACTTC,CASSIYRGGLETQYF
TRBV5-6,TRBJ2-5,TRBD1,few,TGTGCCAGCAGCTTTGGGACAGGGCGGAAGGAGACCCAGTACTTC,CASSFGTGRKETQYF
TRBV5-6,TRBJ1-2,-,-,TGTGCCAGCAGCTTCCGGGAGGGCTACACCTTC,CASSFREGYTF
TRBV29-1,TRBJ2-1,-,many,TGCAGCGTTGAAGTTTGGCGGGCCCGGTACAATGAGCAGTTCTTC,CSVEVWRARYNEQFF
TRBV7-9,TRBJ2-7,-,-,TGTGCCAGCGCCGATCCCCGGGTATCCTCCTACGAGCAGTACTTC,CASADPRVSSYEQYF
TRBV6-5,TRBJ2-1,-,few,TGTGCCAGCCAGAGCCCTTATGAGCAGTTCTTC,CASQSPYEQFF